These 26 T cell receptor beta chains were all obtained from the same sample, sequenced in a study of cytomegalovirus exposure and HLA in healthy donors. PCR involved 60 Vbeta and 13 Jbeta primers. Measured with immunoSEQ multiplex PCR; TCRdb has only the in-frame clones, and not every one. The profile shows 95,000 to 130,000 clones, about four fifths of them singletons. The sequenced sample consisted of PBMCs. These receptors originate from a woman aged 25 to 39 in good health and CMV-seronegative.

The chain couples TRBV28 to TRBJ1-5, with TRBD1 as a possible D gene (5 bases). The germline gives CDR1 MDHEN, CDR2 SYDVKM. V lost 5 bases and J lost 9, with 8 bases in between. CDR3 size: 11 residues. CDR3 residues: CASSPGLPQHF. Written as DNA, the CDR3 is TGTGCCAGCAGTCCAGGGTTGCCCCAGCATTTT.

The V gene is TRBV10-1, the J gene TRBJ2-6; 7 bases match TRBD1. J lost 1 base, V lost 4 bases, and 1 base had no gene match. Germline-derived CDR1 and CDR2 are WNHNN and SYGVQD (reference sequence). CDR3 length equals 15 residues. CDR3: CASSGGQSGANVLTF. The CDR3 coding sequence is TGCGCCAGCAGTGGGGGACAGTCTGGGGCCAACGTCCTGACTTTC.

The chain has TRBV5-6 and TRBJ2-7; 8 positions agree with TRBD2. Per germline, CDR1 SGHDT and CDR2 YYEEEE. The CDR3 has 15 amino acids. V gave up 1 base and J gave up 5 bases; unmatched junction bases: 8. The CDR3 sequence is CASSLRPGGADEQYF. The CDR3 DNA is TGTGCCAGCAGCTTGCGTCCGGGGGGGGCGGACGAGCAGTACTTC.

The gene calls are TRBV28 and TRBJ2-2; TRBD1 matches 11 bases. The CDR3 consists of 15 residues. CDR1 and CDR2 from the germline V gene are MDHEN and SYDVKM. The V gene end was trimmed by 6 bases and the J gene end by 6 bases; junction bases not matched to a gene: 6. CDR3 nucleotides: TGTGCCAGCAGGGAGGACAGGGGGCCGGCCGGGGAGCTGTTTTTT. Protein product: CASREDRGPAGELFF.

This rearrangement joins TRBV4-3 to TRBJ1-1; TRBD1 matches at 7 bases. The V and J ends lost 1 base and 7 bases, in that order; junction bases with no gene match: 6. Germline lookup yields CDR1 LGHNA and CDR2 YSLEER. The CDR3 has 14 amino acids. CDR3 in amino acids: CASSQVIWTGEAFF. In nucleotides, the CDR3 is TGCGCCAGCAGCCAAGTCATATGGACAGGTGAAGCTTTCTTT.

A note on this clone: The germline gene is not matched at one end of the junction; a read error may be the cause. The rearrangement joins TRBV7-9 to TRBJ2-7, with 9 bases identical to TRBD2. The germline CDR1 and CDR2 sequences are SEHNR and FQNEAQ (reference sequence). The CDR3 loop spans 17 amino acids. Here the CDR3 reads CSSSLVGLAKTSYEQYF. The CDR3 DNA sequence: TGTTCCAGCAGCTTAGTGGGACTAGCAAAAACCTCCTACGAGCAGTACTTC.

The table lists this clone with a few counts. The chain uses TRBV10-3 and TRBJ2-1; no definite D call. The germline V gene encodes CDR1 ENHRY and CDR2 SYGVKD. Trimming stripped 0 bases from V and 8 bases from J, with 17 bases between. The CDR3 has 16 residues. CDR3 protein: CAISESSLGSHYEQFF. CDR3 DNA: TGTGCCATCAGTGAGTCGTCCTTGGGCAGCCATTATGAGCAGTTCTTC.

This clone appeared once. This sequence joins TRBV13 and TRBJ2-5, with D tentatively TRBD1 (6 bases). The germline V and J ends were trimmed by 5 bases and 0 bases, with 10 bases remaining between them. The germline gives CDR1 PRHDT, CDR2 FYEKMQ (reference sequence). CDR3 length equals 14 residues. In DNA, the CDR3 is TGTGCCAGCAGCGGGTACAGGGACCAAGAGACCCAGTACTTC. Encoded protein: CASSGYRDQETQYF.

The rearrangement joins TRBV7-2 to TRBJ1-2; D is uncertain. Deletions cut 8 bases from V and 4 bases from J, with 14 bases between. CDR3 length: 13 residues. Germline V CDR1 and CDR2: SGHTA, FQGNSA. For the CDR3, the DNA is TGTGCCAGCGATCGGGAGGCCCTCTATGGCTACACCTTC. Translation: CASDREALYGYTF.

The CDR3 nucleotides are TGCGCCAGCAGCCGCCAAGAGACCCAGTACTTC. Protein sequence: CASSRQETQYF. This sequence joins TRBV5-1 and TRBJ2-5, with D hard to call. Germline V gene data show CDR1 as SGHRS and CDR2 as YFSETQ. Trimming stripped 4 bases from V and 1 base from J, with 2 bases between. The CDR3 contains 11 residues.

The chain employs TRBV28 and TRBJ2-7; 7 bases agree with TRBD2. With V trimmed by 7 bases and J by 3 bases, 12 bases remained unmatched. Germline V CDR1 and CDR2: MDHEN, SYDVKM. This CDR3 has 15 residues. Written as DNA, the CDR3 is TGTGCCAGCACCGCCTCAGCGGGGCTCTTCTACGAGCAGTACTTC. Translated, it gives CASTASAGLFYEQYF.

The J gene is TRBJ2-7, the V gene TRBV28, with 7 bases fitting TRBD1. The CDR3 runs 15 residues. The germline V gene has CDR1 MDHEN and CDR2 SYDVKM. J gave up 2 bases and V 4 bases, and 8 bases lay outside the gene matches. The CDR3 DNA reads as TGTGCCAGCAGTTCCCGGACAGGAGGCACCTACGAGCAGTACTTC. Translation: CASSSRTGGTYEQYF.

V and J are TRBV6-5 and TRBJ2-7, with 7 bases matching TRBD2. The junction had 5 bases not matched to a gene; V was cut back by 5 bases and J by 4 bases. The CDR3 loop spans 13 amino acids. From germline, CDR1 is MNHEY and CDR2 SVGAGI. CDR3 protein: CASSVGGRYEQYF. CDR3 DNA sequence: TGTGCCAGCAGTGTCGGCGGGAGATACGAGCAGTACTTC.

The gene calls are TRBV19 and TRBJ2-1, with TRBD2 matching over 15 bases. J lost 8 bases, V lost 5 bases, and 10 bases had no gene match. Germline-derived CDR1 and CDR2 are LNHDA and SQIVND (reference sequence). The CDR3 extends over 17 amino acids. CDR3 in DNA: TGTGCCAGTAGTCCTCCCGGACTAGCGGGAGGGGGGCATGAGCAGTTCTTC. Protein product: CASSPPGLAGGGHEQFF.

The V and J genes are TRBV6-6 and TRBJ1-1; D is uncertain. V was clipped by 0 bases and J by 4 bases, with 9 bases between them. Germline CDR1 is MNHNY and CDR2 is SVGAGI (reference sequence). This CDR3 region has 14 residues. CDR3 nucleotides: TGTGCCAGCAGTTACTCGACGGGGTTCACTGAAGCTTTCTTT. Translating it yields CASSYSTGFTEAFF.

The chain combines TRBV6-1 with TRBJ1-4; no definite D call. The ends were cut back, 0 bases at V and 0 bases at J, with 5 bases in the middle. Germline loops: CDR1 MNHNS, CDR2 SASEGT. This CDR3 has 15 amino acids. The CDR3 DNA is TGTGCCAGCAGTGAAGCGTTTACAACTAATGAAAAACTGTTTTTT. It encodes CASSEAFTTNEKLFF.

This clone has just one count. This rearrangement joins TRBV7-6 to TRBJ1-3; weak D call: TRBD1 (5 bases). V gave up 5 bases and J gave up 0 bases, with 11 bases separating them. The CDR3 totals 15 residues. Germline V gene lookup returns CDR1 SGHVS and CDR2 FNYEAQ. CDR3 DNA sequence: TGTGCCAGCAGCCTGACAGCGAACTCTGGAAACACCATATATTTT. This translates into CASSLTANSGNTIYF.

V and J are TRBV7-9 and TRBJ1-4; 8 bases are a match to TRBD1. Germline V lookup: CDR1 SEHNR, CDR2 FQNEAQ (reference sequence). This CDR3 is built from 16 residues. The trim removed 5 bases at V and 7 bases at J, leaving 12 bases unmatched. The CDR3 bases are TGTGCCAGCAGCCCTTCCGGACAGGGAGGAGGTGAAAAACTGTTTTTT. Translated: CASSPSGQGGGEKLFF.

As concerns this clone: Germline is not matched at one junction end, which may reflect a read error. This rearrangement joins TRBV7-9 to TRBJ1-2; 7 bases fit TRBD1. The CDR3 length is 14 residues. Germline values: CDR1 SEHNR, CDR2 FQNEAQ (reference sequence). CDR3 nucleotides: TGTTCCAGCAGCGAAACTGACAGGGCGACTGGCTACACCTTC. It translates to CSSSETDRATGYTF. Full variable domain (missing parts from reference TRBV7-9 and TRBJ1-2): DTGVSQNPRHKITKRGQNVTFRCDPISEHNRLYWYRQTLGQGPEFLTYFQNEAQLEKSRLLSDRFSAERPKGSFSTLEIQRTEQGDSAMYLCSSSETDRATGYTFGSGTRLTVV.

The chain joins TRBV5-1 to TRBJ2-1; a weak D match, TRBD2 (6 bases). CDR1 and CDR2 from the germline V gene are SGHRS and YFSETQ. V lost 1 base, J lost 0 bases, and 11 bases lay in between. This CDR3 is built from 16 residues. The CDR3 sequence is CASSLSAGSSYNEQFF. DNA for the CDR3: TGCGCCAGCAGCTTGTCGGCGGGATCCTCCTACAATGAGCAGTTCTTC.

The chain carries TRBV30 and TRBJ2-3; D gene unclear. V lost 3 bases and J 2 bases, leaving 6 bases between the germline ends. CDR3 length: 12 amino acids. CDR1 is GTSNPN and CDR2 is SVGIG in the germline V gene (reference sequence). CDR3 DNA sequence: TGTGCCTGGAGCCCCATCACAGATACGCAGTATTTT. Its translation is CAWSPITDTQYF.

The gene calls are TRBV19 and TRBJ2-7, with 8 bases lining up with TRBD2. Per germline, CDR1 LNHDA and CDR2 SQIVND (reference sequence). The CDR3 has 14 amino acids. Unmatched junction bases numbered 9, after V lost 7 bases and J lost 4 bases. This chain's CDR3 is CASNSGGGRYEQYF. DNA of the CDR3: TGTGCCAGTAACTCCGGGGGGGGTCGGTACGAGCAGTACTTC. The whole variable domain, remainder taken from reference TRBV19 and TRBJ2-7, is DGGITQSPKYLFRKEGQNVTLSCEQNLNHDAMYWYRQDPGQGLRLIYYSQIVNDFQKGDIAEGYSVSREKKESFPLTVTSAQKNPTAFYLCASNSGGGRYEQYFGPGTRLTVT.

This rearrangement joins TRBV10-3 to TRBJ2-5; 8 bases match TRBD2. The J call may not be correct, given that the DNA end is closer to TRBJ2-7. CDR1 is ENHRY, CDR2 SYGVKD, per germline. This CDR3 contains 13 residues. Here the CDR3 reads CAISAGLEIEQYF. In DNA form, the CDR3 reads TGTGCCATCAGTGCGGGACTAGAAATCGAGCAGTACTTC.

The gene calls are TRBV7-2 and TRBJ2-1; 11 bases are a match to TRBD2. Germline V CDR1 and CDR2: SGHTA, FQGNSA. This CDR3 spans 18 amino acids. With 4 bases clipped from V and 9 bases from J, the junction kept 17 bases outside the gene matches. The CDR3 DNA follows: TGTGCCAGCAGCTGGAGGGAATTAGCGGGAGGGAAGGCAAGTGAGCAGTTCTTC. It specifies CASSWRELAGGKASEQFF. Drawing the rest from reference TRBV7-2 and TRBJ2-1, the complete variable domain is GAGVSQSPSNKVTEKGKDVELRCDPISGHTALYWYRQSLGQGLEFLIYFQGNSAPDKSGLPSDRFSAERTGGSVSTLTIQRTQQEDSAVYLCASSWRELAGGKASEQFFGPGTRLTVL.

The chain carries TRBV11-2 and TRBJ2-6; 10 nucleotides agree with TRBD2. V shed 5 bases and J 0 bases; nucleotides not matched to a gene: 7. This CDR3 is 18 amino acids long. Looked up from germline, CDR1 is SGHAT and CDR2 is FQNNGV. The CDR3 DNA sequence: TGTGCCAGCAGCCCAAATAGCGGGAGGCTCTCTGGGGCCAACGTCCTGACTTTC. Translated: CASSPNSGRLSGANVLTF.

The chain joins TRBV4-1 to TRBJ2-2; TRBD1 is a possible D gene (5 bases). This CDR3 has 16 amino acids. The germline V and J ends were trimmed by 0 bases and 5 bases, with 13 bases remaining between them. Per germline, CDR1 MGHRA and CDR2 YSYEKL. CDR3 bases: TGCGCCAGCAGCCAAGATGAGGCCAGGACAACCGGGGAGCTGTTTTTT. Amino acid sequence: CASSQDEARTTGELFF.